These 5 T cell receptor beta chains were all obtained from the same sample, sequenced in a study of blood T cell repertoires in COVID-19 (TCRdb year 2020). The library was built by means of the immunoSEQ multiplex PCR assay. Not all clones reach the TCRdb copy of this immuneACCESS table, which keeps in-frame sequences only. Checked studies attribute under half of the gap to unresolved V genes and leave the rest unexplained. The sample data list tens of thousands of clones, and roughly 84% of these were observed just once. More than 2% of the sample lies in the top ten. Sequenced material: peripheral blood. These TCRs come from a man of 80 years or more with active or convalescent COVID-19.

The V and J genes are TRBV6-6 and TRBJ1-6; 9 bases map to TRBD1. The CDR3 length is 17 residues. V lost 6 bases and J lost 7; bases outside the gene matches: 13. Looked up from germline, CDR1 is MNHNY and CDR2 is SVGAGI (reference sequence). CDR3 nucleotides: TGTGCCAGCAGCCGAGATTACAGGGGGCGAGGGAATTCACCCCTCCACTTT. Encoded protein: CASSRDYRGRGNSPLHF.

This clone was seen once. V usage is TRBV11-2 and J usage is TRBJ1-1; D is uncertain. Per germline, CDR1 SGHAT and CDR2 FQNNGV. V was trimmed by 1 base and J by 4 bases, leaving 25 bases between them. This CDR3 spans 19 amino acids. CDR3 nucleotides: TGTGCCAGCAGCTTAGCCACGGTCGCCATAACGAGGCGCGGCACTGAAGCTTTCTTT. Protein: CASSLATVAITRRGTEAFF.

The chain carries TRBV5-5 and TRBJ2-7; the D gene is possibly TRBD1 (6 bases). Germline CDR1 is SGHKS and CDR2 is YYEKEE (reference sequence). Trimming stripped 0 bases from V and 2 bases from J, with 18 bases between. The CDR3 loop spans 17 amino acids. CDR3 in DNA: TGTGCCAGCAGCTTGGTTGGGGGACAATCATCTACCTACGAGCAGTACTTC. It specifies CASSLVGGQSSTYEQYF.

This chain links TRBV18 with TRBJ1-2; D remains unclear. Germline CDR1 and CDR2: KGHSH and LQKENI. CDR3 size: 16 residues. V lost 3 bases and J 1 base, leaving 15 bases between the germline ends. This CDR3 is CASSPGENRVNYGYTF. DNA of the CDR3: TGTGCCAGCTCACCGGGCGAAAACAGAGTTAACTATGGCTACACCTTC.

The gene calls are TRBV11-2 and TRBJ2-2, with 9 bases that match TRBD2. In germline, CDR1 is SGHAT, CDR2 FQNNGV. V was pared by 5 bases and J by 0 bases, with 7 bases of the junction left unmatched. CDR3 length: 17 residues. The CDR3 DNA reads as TGTGCCAGCAGCCCCCGCGGGGGGGCAACGAACACCGGGGAGCTGTTTTTT. It is translated as CASSPRGGATNTGELFF.